Below, one TCR beta chain is given with its context. Its antigen is undetermined. The sample belongs to a study of blood T cells in healthy people across ages. Study background: T cells yielded about one barcoded beta molecule per two cells through template switching.

The study, taken as a whole, reports: Naive CD4+ cells and diversity were both higher in long-lived donors than in aged donors. Unsorted PBMCs blocked a conclusive comparison of naive and antigen-experienced cells.

It was with a sample-barcoded 5' primer and a J-beta primer mix that a second PCR of about 7 to 12 cycles was run. A template-switch adaptor containing 12 random nucleotides labeled each cDNA molecule. TCRdb analysed the 5' RACE reads with MiXCR anew, one entry per CDR3 protein. The repertoire has around 1.5 million distinct CDR3 sequences, 42% of them found once; the top ten carry around 8%. The CDR3 consists of 13 residues. V lost 10 bases to trimming and J lost 0 bases, with 13 bases between them. Germline V lookup: CDR1 ENHRY, CDR2 SYGVKD. This TCR was recovered from a woman between 18 and 29 years old in good health. What was sequenced was blood. The gene calls are TRBV10-3 and TRBJ2-7, with D maybe TRBD2 (6 bases). For the CDR3, the DNA is TGTGCCACCACGTCCGGGGGCTCCTACGAGCAGTACTTC. It translates to CATTSGGSYEQYF.